This T cell receptor beta chain derives from a study of cytomegalovirus exposure and HLA in healthy donors. General study findings and limits: Most of the TCR beta V segments (in an earlier analysis) were productive either about 90% or about 30% of the time. Generally TCR sequences proved uncommon, though certain public TCRs appeared in numerous donors.

As to this clone: Its antigen is unknown.

Vbeta (60) and Jbeta (13) primers were used in the PCR. Profiling relied on immunoSEQ multiplex PCR, and the TCRdb table lists in-frame clones only, not all of them. Counted here are 150,000 or so clones, just over 75% occurring once; the ten biggest clones make up less than 2%. Specimen: PBMCs. This clonotype originated in a middle-aged man in good health and CMV-seronegative.

The CDR3 here is CASSPPTRGREGPRAGELFF. The CDR3 DNA reads as TGTGCCAGCAGCCCCCCTACCCGGGGGCGGGAGGGCCCGCGGGCCGGGGAGCTGTTTTTT. The chain joins TRBV9 to TRBJ2-2; 9 bases are shared with TRBD2. Germline CDR1 is SGDLS and CDR2 is YYNGEE. With V trimmed by 4 bases and J by 6 bases, 22 bases remained unmatched. The CDR3 spans 20 residues.